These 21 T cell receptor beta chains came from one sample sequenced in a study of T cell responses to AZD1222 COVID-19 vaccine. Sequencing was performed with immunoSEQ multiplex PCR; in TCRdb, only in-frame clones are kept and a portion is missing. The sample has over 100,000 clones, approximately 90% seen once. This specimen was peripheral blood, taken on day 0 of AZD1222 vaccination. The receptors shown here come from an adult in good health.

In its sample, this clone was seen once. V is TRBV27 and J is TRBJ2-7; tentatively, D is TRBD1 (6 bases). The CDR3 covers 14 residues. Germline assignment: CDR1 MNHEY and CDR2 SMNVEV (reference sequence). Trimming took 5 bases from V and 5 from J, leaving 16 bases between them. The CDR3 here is CASSPTGSHNEQYF. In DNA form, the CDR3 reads TGTGCCAGCAGTCCAACAGGGAGTCACAACGAGCAGTACTTC.

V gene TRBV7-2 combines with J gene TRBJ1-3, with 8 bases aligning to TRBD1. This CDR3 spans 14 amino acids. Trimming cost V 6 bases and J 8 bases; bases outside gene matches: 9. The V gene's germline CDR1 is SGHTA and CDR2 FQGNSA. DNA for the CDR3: TGTGCCAGCAGACTCCTTCCGACAGGGGACACCATATATTTT. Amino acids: CASRLLPTGDTIYF.

The chain's CDR3 is CASSERDRVNSPLHF. The DNA for the CDR3 is TGTGCCAGCAGTGAGCGGGACAGGGTTAATTCACCCCTCCACTTT. The genes are TRBV2 and TRBJ1-6, with 9 bases identical to TRBD1. CDR3 size: 15 residues. The V gene's germline CDR1 is SNHLY and CDR2 FYNNEI. With V trimmed by 3 bases and J by 6 bases, 3 bases remained unmatched. The full variable domain, completed using reference TRBV2 and TRBJ1-6, is EPEVTQTPSHQVTQMGQEVILRCVPISNHLYFYWYRQILGQKVEFLVSFYNNEISEKSEIFDDQFSVERPDGSNFTLKIRSTKLEDSAMYFCASSERDRVNSPLHFGNGTRLTVT.

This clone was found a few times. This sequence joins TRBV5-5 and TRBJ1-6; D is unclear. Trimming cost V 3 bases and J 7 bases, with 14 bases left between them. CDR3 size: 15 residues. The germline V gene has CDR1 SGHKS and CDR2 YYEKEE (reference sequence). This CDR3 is CASSSLGVGNSPLHF. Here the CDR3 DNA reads TGTGCCAGCAGCTCACTCGGGGTGGGGAATTCACCCCTCCACTTT.

Written as DNA, the CDR3 is TGCGCCAGCAGCCAAGTCGGCGGGAGGCCCTACAATGAGCAGTTCTTC. Amino acid sequence: CASSQVGGRPYNEQFF. The V call is TRBV4-3, the J call TRBJ2-1, with 8 bases identical to TRBD2. The CDR3 contains 16 residues. J was trimmed by 2 bases and V by 1 base; bases with no gene match: 4. Per germline, CDR1 LGHNA and CDR2 YSLEER.

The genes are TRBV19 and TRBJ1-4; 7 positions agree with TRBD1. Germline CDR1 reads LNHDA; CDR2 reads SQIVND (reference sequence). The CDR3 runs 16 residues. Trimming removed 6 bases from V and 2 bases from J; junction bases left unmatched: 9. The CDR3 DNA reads TGTGCCAGTAGCGACAGGGACCAGCTCACTAATGAAAAACTGTTTTTT. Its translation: CASSDRDQLTNEKLFF.

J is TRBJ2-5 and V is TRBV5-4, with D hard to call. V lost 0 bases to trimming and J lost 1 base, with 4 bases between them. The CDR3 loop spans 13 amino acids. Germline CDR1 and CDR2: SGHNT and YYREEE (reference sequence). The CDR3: CASSLGAQETQYF. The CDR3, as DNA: TGTGCCAGCAGCTTGGGAGCCCAAGAGACCCAGTACTTC.

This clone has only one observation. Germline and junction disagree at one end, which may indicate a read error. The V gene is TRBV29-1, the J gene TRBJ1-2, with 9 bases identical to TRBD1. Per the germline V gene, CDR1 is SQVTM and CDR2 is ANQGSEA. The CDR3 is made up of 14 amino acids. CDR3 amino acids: CSVEEVDRGYGHTF. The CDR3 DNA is TGCAGCGTTGAAGAGGTGGACAGGGGTTATGGCCACACCTTC.

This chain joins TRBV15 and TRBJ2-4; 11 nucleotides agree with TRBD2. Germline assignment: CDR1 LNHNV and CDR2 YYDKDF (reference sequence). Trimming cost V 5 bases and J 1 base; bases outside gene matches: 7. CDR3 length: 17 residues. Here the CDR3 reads CATSRQTSGIAKNIQYF. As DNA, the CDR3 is TGTGCCACCAGCCGCCAGACTAGCGGGATCGCCAAAAACATTCAGTACTTC.

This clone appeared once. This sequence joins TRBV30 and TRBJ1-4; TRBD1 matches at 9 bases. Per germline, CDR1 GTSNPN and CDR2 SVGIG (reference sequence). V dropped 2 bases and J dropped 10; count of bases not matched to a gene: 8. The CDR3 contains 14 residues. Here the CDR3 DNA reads TGTGCCTGGAGTTCGGACAGGGGCGCGGTAAAACTGTTTTTT. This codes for CAWSSDRGAVKLFF.

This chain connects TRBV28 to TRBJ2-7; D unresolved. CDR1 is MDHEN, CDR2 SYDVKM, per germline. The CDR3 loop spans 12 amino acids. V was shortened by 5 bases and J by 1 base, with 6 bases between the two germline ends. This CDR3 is CASSRGSYEQYF. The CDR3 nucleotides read TGTGCCAGCAGTAGAGGTTCCTACGAGCAGTACTTC.

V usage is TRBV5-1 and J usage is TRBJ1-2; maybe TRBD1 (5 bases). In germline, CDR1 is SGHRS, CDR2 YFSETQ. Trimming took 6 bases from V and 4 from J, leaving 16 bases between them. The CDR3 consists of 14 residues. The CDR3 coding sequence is TGCGCCAGCACCCAACCGGGGCTTAGCTATGGCTACACCTTC. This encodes CASTQPGLSYGYTF.

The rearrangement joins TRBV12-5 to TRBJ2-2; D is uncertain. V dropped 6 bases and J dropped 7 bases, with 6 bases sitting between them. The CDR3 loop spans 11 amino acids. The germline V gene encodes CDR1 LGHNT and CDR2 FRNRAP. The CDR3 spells CASGYGGELFF. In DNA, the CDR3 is TGTGCTAGTGGCTACGGCGGGGAGCTGTTTTTT.

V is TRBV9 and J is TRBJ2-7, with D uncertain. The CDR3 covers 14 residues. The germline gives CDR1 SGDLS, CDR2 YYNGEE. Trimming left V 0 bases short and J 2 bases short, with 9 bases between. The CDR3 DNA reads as TGTGCCAGCAGCGTAGGGGGTTCCGCCTACGAGCAGTACTTC. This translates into CASSVGGSAYEQYF.

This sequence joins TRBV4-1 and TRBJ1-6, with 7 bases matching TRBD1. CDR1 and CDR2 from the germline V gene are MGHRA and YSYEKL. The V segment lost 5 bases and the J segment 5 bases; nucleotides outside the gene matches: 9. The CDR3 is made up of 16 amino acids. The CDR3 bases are TGCGCCAGCAGCTATTCACAGGGGTTTGATAATTCACCCCTCCACTTT. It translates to CASSYSQGFDNSPLHF.

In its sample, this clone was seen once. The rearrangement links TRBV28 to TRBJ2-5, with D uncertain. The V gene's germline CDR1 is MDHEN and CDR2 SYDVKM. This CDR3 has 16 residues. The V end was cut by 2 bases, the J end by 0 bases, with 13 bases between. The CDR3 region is CASSLAVAADQETQYF. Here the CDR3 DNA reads TGTGCCAGCAGTTTAGCCGTCGCGGCGGACCAAGAGACCCAGTACTTC.

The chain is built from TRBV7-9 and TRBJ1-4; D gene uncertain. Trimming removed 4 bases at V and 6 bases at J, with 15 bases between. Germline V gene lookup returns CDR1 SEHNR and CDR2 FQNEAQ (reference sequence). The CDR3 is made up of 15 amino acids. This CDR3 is CASSSGGGRDEKLFF. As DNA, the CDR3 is TGTGCCAGCAGCTCGGGCGGAGGGCGGGATGAAAAACTGTTTTTT. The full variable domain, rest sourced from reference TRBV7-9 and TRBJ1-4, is DTGVSQNPRHKITKRGQNVTFRCDPISEHNRLYWYRQTLGQGPEFLTYFQNEAQLEKSRLLSDRFSAERPKGSFSTLEIQRTEQGDSAMYLCASSSGGGRDEKLFFGSGTQLSVL.

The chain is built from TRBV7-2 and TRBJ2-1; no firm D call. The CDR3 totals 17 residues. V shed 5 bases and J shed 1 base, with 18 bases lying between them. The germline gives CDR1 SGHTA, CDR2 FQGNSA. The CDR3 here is CASSILVDADSYNEQFF. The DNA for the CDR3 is TGTGCCAGCAGCATTCTAGTCGATGCGGATTCCTACAATGAGCAGTTCTTC.

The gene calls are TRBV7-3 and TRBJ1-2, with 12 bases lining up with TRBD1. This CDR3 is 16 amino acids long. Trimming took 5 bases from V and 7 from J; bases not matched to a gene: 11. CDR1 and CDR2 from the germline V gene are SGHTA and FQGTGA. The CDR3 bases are TGTGCCAGCAGCCACCCGGGACAGGGGGCCAAGGGTGGCTACACCTTC. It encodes CASSHPGQGAKGGYTF. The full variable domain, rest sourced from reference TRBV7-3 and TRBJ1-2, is GAGVSQTPSNKVTEKGKYVELRCDPISGHTALYWYRQSLGQGPEFLIYFQGTGAADDSGLPNDRFFAVRPEGSVSTLKIQRTERGDSAVYLCASSHPGQGAKGGYTFGSGTRLTVV.

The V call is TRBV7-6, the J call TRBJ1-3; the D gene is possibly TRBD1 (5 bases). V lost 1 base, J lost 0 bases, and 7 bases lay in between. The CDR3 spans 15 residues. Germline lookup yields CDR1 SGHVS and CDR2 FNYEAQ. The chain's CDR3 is CASSLGGRSGNTIYF. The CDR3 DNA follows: TGTGCCAGCAGCTTAGGGGGCCGCTCTGGAAACACCATATATTTT. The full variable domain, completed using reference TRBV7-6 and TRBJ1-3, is GAGVSQSPRYKVTKRGQDVALRCDPISGHVSLYWYRQALGQGPEFLTYFNYEAQQDKSGLPNDRFSAERPEGSISTLTIQRTEQRDSAMYRCASSLGGRSGNTIYFGEGSWLTVV.

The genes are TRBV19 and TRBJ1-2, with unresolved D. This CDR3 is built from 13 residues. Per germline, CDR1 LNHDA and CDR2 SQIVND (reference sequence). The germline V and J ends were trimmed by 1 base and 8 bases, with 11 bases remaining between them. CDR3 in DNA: TGTGCCAGTAGTATAGTACAGTCGGACGGCTACACCTTC. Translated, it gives CASSIVQSDGYTF.